This TCR beta chain was captured in a study of OX40 agonist ivuxolimab in advanced cancers. Study overall: Patients received intravenous ivuxolimab every 2 weeks at 0.01 to 10 mg/kg. Three patients got partial responses; one had hepatocellular carcinoma and two had cutaneous melanoma.

The data were produced by immunoSEQ multiplex PCR, yet TCRdb's version contains in-frame clones alone and is incomplete. The profile shows 70,000 or so clones, around four fifths of them singletons. This clone was detected once. The antigen is unknown. Study-level results: Doses of 0.1 to 3.0 mg/kg were accompanied by clonal expansion of CD4+ and CD8+ blood T cells by week 6. CD4+ T cells averaged fewer expanded clones than CD8+ T cells.

Deletions cut 2 bases from V and 7 bases from J, with 21 bases between. CDR1 is ENHRY, CDR2 SYGVKD, per germline. There are 16 residues in the CDR3. The source is an adult with an advanced solid tumor such as melanoma, head and neck, liver or kidney cancer. Source: CD4+ or CD8+ T cells sorted from blood, taken in a trial of the OX40 agonist ivuxolimab. The rearrangement uses TRBV10-3 and TRBJ2-7, with D possibly being TRBD1 (6 bases). The CDR3 coding sequence is TGTGCCATCAGTGAGAGTCTTCTCCAGGCTGGACAGGAGCAGTACTTC. Its translation: CAISESLLQAGQEQYF.